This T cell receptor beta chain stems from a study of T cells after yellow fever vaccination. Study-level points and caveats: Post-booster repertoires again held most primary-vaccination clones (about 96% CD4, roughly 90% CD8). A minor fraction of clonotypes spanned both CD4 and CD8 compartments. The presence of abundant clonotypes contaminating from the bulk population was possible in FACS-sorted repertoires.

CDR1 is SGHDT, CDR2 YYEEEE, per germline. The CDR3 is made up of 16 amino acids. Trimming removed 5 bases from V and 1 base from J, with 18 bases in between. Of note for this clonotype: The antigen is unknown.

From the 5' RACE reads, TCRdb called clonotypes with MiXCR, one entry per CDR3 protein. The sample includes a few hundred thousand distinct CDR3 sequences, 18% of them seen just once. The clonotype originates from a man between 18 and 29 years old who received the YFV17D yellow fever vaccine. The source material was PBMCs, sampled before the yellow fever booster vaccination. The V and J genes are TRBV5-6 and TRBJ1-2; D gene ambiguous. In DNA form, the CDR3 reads TGTGCCAGCAGTCCCCTGACACACCTCCTTAACTATGGCTACACCTTC. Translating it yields CASSPLTHLLNYGYTF.